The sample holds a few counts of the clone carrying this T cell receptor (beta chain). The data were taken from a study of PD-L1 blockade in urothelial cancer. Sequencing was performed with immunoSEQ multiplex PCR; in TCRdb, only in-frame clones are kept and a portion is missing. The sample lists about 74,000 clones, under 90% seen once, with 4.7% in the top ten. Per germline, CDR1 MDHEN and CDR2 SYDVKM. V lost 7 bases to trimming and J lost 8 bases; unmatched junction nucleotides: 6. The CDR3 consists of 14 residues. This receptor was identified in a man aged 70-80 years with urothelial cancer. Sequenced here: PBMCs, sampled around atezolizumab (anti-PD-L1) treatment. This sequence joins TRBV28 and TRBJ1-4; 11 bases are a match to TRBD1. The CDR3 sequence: CASTLDRGPEKLFF. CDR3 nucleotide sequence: TGTGCCAGCACCCTGGACAGGGGGCCAGAAAAACTGTTTTTT.